The 10 T cell receptor beta chains below were found in one sample sequenced in a study of T cell responses to AZD1222 COVID-19 vaccine. Assay: immunoSEQ multiplex PCR; the TCRdb copy retains only in-frame clones and omits some. The sample contains some 110,000 clones, approximately 93% of which appear only once. This specimen was peripheral blood, taken on day 0 of AZD1222 vaccination. All receptors come from an adult in good health.

The chain carries TRBV7-8 and TRBJ2-6; possibly TRBD2 for D (5 bases). Trimming shortened V by 5 bases and J by 0 bases, and 20 bases separated the two germline ends. The CDR3 sequence is 19 residues long. Germline loops: CDR1 SGHVS, CDR2 FQNEAQ. CDR3 sequence reads: CASSPRPGVAYSGANVLTF. In DNA, the CDR3 is TGTGCCAGCAGCCCCCGCCCCGGGGTCGCGTACTCTGGGGCCAACGTCCTGACTTTC.

V gene TRBV11-2 combines with J gene TRBJ1-1; D gene uncertain. The CDR3 totals 12 residues. The V and J ends lost 5 bases and 1 base respectively, with 5 bases between them. Germline V gene lookup returns CDR1 SGHAT and CDR2 FQNNGV. This chain's CDR3 is CASSTQNTEAFF. The CDR3 DNA follows: TGTGCCAGCAGCACACAGAACACTGAAGCTTTCTTT.

This chain links TRBV2 with TRBJ2-5; possible D gene TRBD2, 5 bases. The CDR3 covers 13 residues. Germline CDR1 and CDR2: SNHLY and FYNNEI. Trimming removed 7 bases from V and 9 bases from J, with 18 bases in between. CDR3 amino acids: CASTGSAGAAQYF. As DNA, the CDR3 is TGTGCCAGCACGGGGAGCGCGGGCGCGGCCCAGTACTTC.

V and J are TRBV5-4 and TRBJ1-2, with 10 nucleotides matching TRBD1. The length of the CDR3 is 14 residues. The germline gives CDR1 SGHNT, CDR2 YYREEE (reference sequence). J was trimmed by 6 bases and V by 4 bases; bases with no gene match: 6. The CDR3 sequence is CASSGTGTGDGYTF. In DNA, the CDR3 is TGTGCCAGCAGCGGAACCGGGACAGGGGATGGCTACACCTTC.

The chain links TRBV4-2 to TRBJ1-2, with 7 bases aligning to TRBD1. CDR3 length: 14 residues. Trimming at V came to 4 bases and at J to 5 bases, leaving 7 bases not matched to a gene. The germline V gene encodes CDR1 LGHNA and CDR2 YNFKEQ. The CDR3 nucleotides are TGTGCCAGCAGCCCGGAACAGGGGCGGTATGGCTACACCTTC. Its translation: CASSPEQGRYGYTF.

This chain connects TRBV3-1 (or the pseudogene TRBV3-2) to TRBJ2-7; 7 nucleotides match TRBD1. J lost 1 base, V lost 6 bases, and 6 bases had no gene match. The CDR3 spans 14 residues. CDR1 LGHDT and CDR2 YNNKEL come from the germline V gene (reference sequence). The DNA for the CDR3 is TGTGCCAGCAGACCCGGGACAGCTTCCTACGAGCAGTACTTC. Translated, it gives CASRPGTASYEQYF.

The genes are TRBV2 and TRBJ2-3, with D maybe TRBD1 (6 bases). Germline CDR1 SNHLY, CDR2 FYNNEI. V was clipped by 6 bases and J by 3 bases, with 25 bases between them. This CDR3 is built from 18 residues. Here the CDR3 DNA reads TGTGCCAGCAGCTACCTAGGGGGTGACCTTATCGGAACAGATACGCAGTATTTT. Protein: CASSYLGGDLIGTDTQYF.

The CDR3 coding sequence is TGTGCCAGCAGCAACTCGGGGCTGGACGAGCAGTACTTC. Its translation: CASSNSGLDEQYF. The chain combines TRBV7-9 with TRBJ2-7, with D tentatively TRBD1 or TRBD2 (5 bases each). The CDR3 spans 13 residues. The germline gives CDR1 SEHNR, CDR2 FQNEAQ (reference sequence). Trimming stripped 5 bases from V and 5 bases from J, with 13 bases between.

This clone was seen a handful of times. The chain is built from TRBV18 and TRBJ1-4; D might be TRBD1 (6 bases). This CDR3 is built from 13 residues. CDR1 and CDR2 from the germline V gene are KGHSH and LQKENI. Trimming pared 2 bases from V and 6 bases from J, leaving 7 bases between. The CDR3 loop reads CASSPGTYEKLFF. CDR3 bases: TGTGCCAGCTCACCAGGGACATATGAAAAACTGTTTTTT.

V gene TRBV18 combines with J gene TRBJ2-1; 8 bases map to TRBD2. After removal of 3 bases from V and 1 base from J, the junction contained 5 bases not matched to a gene. Per germline, CDR1 KGHSH and CDR2 LQKENI. The length of the CDR3 is 16 residues. CDR3 DNA sequence: TGTGCCAGCTCACCCTACCTAGCGGGTTCCTACAATGAGCAGTTCTTC. Its protein is CASSPYLAGSYNEQFF.